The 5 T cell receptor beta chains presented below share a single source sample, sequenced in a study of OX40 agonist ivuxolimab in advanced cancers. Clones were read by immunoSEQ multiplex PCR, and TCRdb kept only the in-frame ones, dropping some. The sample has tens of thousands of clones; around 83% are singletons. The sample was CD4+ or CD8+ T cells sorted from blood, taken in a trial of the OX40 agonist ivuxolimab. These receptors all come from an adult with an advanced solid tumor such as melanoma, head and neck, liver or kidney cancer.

CDR3: CASSQGVGAINEKLFF. DNA for the CDR3: TGCGCCAGCAGCCAGGGCGTGGGGGCCATTAATGAAAAACTGTTTTTT. The V gene is TRBV4-1, the J gene TRBJ1-4, with D perhaps matching TRBD1 (6 bases). Per germline, CDR1 MGHRA and CDR2 YSYEKL. V gave up 3 bases and J gave up 4 bases, with 15 bases separating them. The CDR3 consists of 16 residues.

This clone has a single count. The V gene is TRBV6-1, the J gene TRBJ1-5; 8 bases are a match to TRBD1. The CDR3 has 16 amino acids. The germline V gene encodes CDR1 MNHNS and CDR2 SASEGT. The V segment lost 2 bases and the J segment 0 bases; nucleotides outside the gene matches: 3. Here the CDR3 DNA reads TGTGCCAGCAGTGAACAGGGGGCATATAGCAATCAGCCCCAGCATTTT. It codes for CASSEQGAYSNQPQHF.

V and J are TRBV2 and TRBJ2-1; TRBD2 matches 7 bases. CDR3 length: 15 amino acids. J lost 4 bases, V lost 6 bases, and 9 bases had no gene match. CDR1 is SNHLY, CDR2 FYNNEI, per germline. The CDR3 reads CASSPSSGQYNEQFF. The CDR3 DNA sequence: TGTGCCAGCAGCCCCTCTAGCGGTCAATACAATGAGCAGTTCTTC.

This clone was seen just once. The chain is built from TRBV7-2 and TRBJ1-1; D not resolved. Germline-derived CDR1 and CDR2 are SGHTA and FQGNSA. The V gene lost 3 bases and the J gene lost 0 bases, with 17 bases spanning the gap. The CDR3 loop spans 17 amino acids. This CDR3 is CASSFGLKRSMNTEAFF. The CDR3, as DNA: TGTGCCAGCAGCTTCGGGCTCAAAAGGTCGATGAACACTGAAGCTTTCTTT.

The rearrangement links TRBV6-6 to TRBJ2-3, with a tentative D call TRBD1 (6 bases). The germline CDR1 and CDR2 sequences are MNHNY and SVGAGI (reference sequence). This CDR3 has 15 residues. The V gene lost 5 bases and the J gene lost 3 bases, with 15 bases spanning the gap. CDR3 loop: CASSQGGTGTDTQYF. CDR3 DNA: TGTGCCAGCAGTCAAGGGGGAACGGGGACAGATACGCAGTATTTT.